This is a list of T cell receptor beta chains from one sample in a study of blood T cell repertoires in COVID-19. TCRdb keeps only in-frame clones here, not all; method: immunoSEQ multiplex PCR. The sample yields approximately 300,000 clones, 85% seen once. The sample consisted of PBMCs or T cells enriched from blood (not recorded which). These receptors originate from a woman under 40 who had been exposed to COVID-19. The CDR3 runs from the conserved cysteine through the conserved F or W. The order of the fields is V gene, CDR3 protein.

>TRBV19
CASSQSAGFDNEQFF
>TRBV11-3
CASSLSTGPGELFF
>TRBV5-1
CASSRGQGAYEQYF
>TRBV6-2/TRBV6-3
CASSQTGAYGYTF
>TRBV28
CASSSPGEGLGTEAFF
>TRBV28
CASSPGGSNQPQHF
>TRBV6-5
CASRPTGVNIRQYF
>TRBV4-1
CASSHGIQGARMNTEAFF
>TRBV28
CASSPGLGRSSYEQYF
>TRBV19
CASSATGGTEAFF
>TRBV9
CASSVPWRSGGELFF
>TRBV7-2
CASSLVRHNSPLHF
>TRBV3-1/TRBV3-2
CASSQDTGGGSPLHF
>TRBV19
CASSIGGAYETQYF
>TRBV27
CASESLAGGTDTQYF
>TRBV7-3
CASSRKGQGGEQFF
>TRBV10-3
CAISASPGLAGGETQYF
>TRBV10-1
CASSLRQGGHEQYF
>TRBV6-5
CASSFSYRRRGYEQYF
>TRBV9
CASSDPHKTNYGYTF
>TRBV7-2
CASGQGEGGNQPQHF
>TRBV5-1
CASSVMTIQETQYF
>TRBV24-1
CATSLGGNTEAFF
>TRBV23-1
CASSQSCRVGRGTEAFF
>TRBV6-2/TRBV6-3
CASSYIPGTTGETQYF
>TRBV25-1
CASSDSLTKTNEKLFF
>TRBV7-3
CASSLAGDRRSGYTF
>TRBV4-3
CASSQAVRQGVAYDYGYTF
>TRBV19
CASIRGGRVTDTQYF
>TRBV5-1
CASMETGSFHEKLFF
>TRBV3-1/TRBV3-2
CASSQEGRGYGYTF
>TRBV19
CASRTGHLGAFF
>TRBV4-2
CASSPGGGGSKETQYF
>TRBV5-1
CASSSPGQQETQYF
>TRBV18
CASSPLRQGTDTQYF
>TRBV27
CASSLIRRTGELFF
>TRBV7-3
CASSLRSSGTSGSFSYEQYF
>TRBV6-5
CASSYSRGEGYEQYF
>TRBV27
CASILTGSTEAFF
>TRBV10-3
CAISSGTSGLNEQFF
>TRBV5-6
CASSLGVDYEQYF
>TRBV9
CASSVAPTSFNTGELFF
>TRBV30
CAWSPRRGNEQYF
>TRBV7-2
CASSLTEGYGYTF
>TRBV5-1
CASREDSDEQYF
>TRBV19
CATRTGDYGYTF
>TRBV18
CASSPGPPGYGYTF
>TRBV4-3
CASSQDLGRENIQYF
>TRBV19
CASGRVGDYGYTF
>TRBV5-1
CASSLAIAGVSYEQYF